This TCR beta chain was documented in a study of blood T cell repertoires in COVID-19. Across the whole study: COVID-19 samples, acute and convalescent, were from the United States, Italy and Spain. T cells, B-cell-depleted T cells, or PBMCs provided the cDNA or gDNA that served as material.

Assay: immunoSEQ multiplex PCR; the TCRdb copy retains only in-frame clones and omits some. Of 150,000 to 200,000 clones listed, around nine tenths are singletons. The V gene's germline CDR1 is SEHNR and CDR2 FQNEAQ (reference sequence). The CDR3 is 18 amino acids. Trimming at V came to 5 bases and at J to 7 bases, leaving 17 bases not matched to a gene. The rearrangement joins TRBV7-9 to TRBJ1-6, with 7 positions matching TRBD1. The sequence was obtained from a woman in her 70s with COVID-19, enrolled during active disease. The source material was peripheral blood. The CDR3 region is CASSADRRSGYINSPLHF. The CDR3 nucleotides are TGTGCCAGCAGCGCGGACAGGCGTTCGGGTTATATAAATTCACCCCTCCACTTT.